The rows below give T cell receptor beta chains drawn from one sample of a study of T-cell memory formation after mild COVID-19. TCRdb independently ran MiXCR on the 5' RACE reads; one entry per CDR3 protein. The data hold 290,000 or so distinct CDR3 sequences, with approximately 19% observed a single time. Sequenced material: PBMCs or a T cell subset sorted from them (not recorded which). The receptors originated from a man younger than 30 who had mild COVID-19 (a few samples of this study predate the infection). Cell type and time point are not known. Each CDR3 is given with its conserved first and last residue. The D gene is left open where the match is weak. Size tells how often a clone was seen (once, few, many) or the class of an expanded clone, and some rows leave it out.

v_gene	abundance	d_gene	j_gene	CDR3aa	CDR3nt
TRBV4-3	-	-	TRBJ1-1	CASSQVERRTEAFF	TGCGCCAGCAGCCAGGTGGAGCGTAGGACTGAAGCTTTCTTT
TRBV5-1	-	-	TRBJ1-1	CASSSPEGREAFF	TGCGCCAGCAGCTCGCCGGAGGGGCGTGAAGCTTTCTTT
TRBV6-5	-	TRBD1	TRBJ2-2	CASSSAGGITGELFF	TGTGCCAGCAGTTCGGCAGGGGGCATCACCGGGGAGCTGTTTTTT
TRBV12-3/TRBV12-4	-	-	TRBJ1-1	CASRQFRSFEAFF	TGTGCCAGCAGACAATTCAGGTCCTTCGAAGCTTTCTTT
TRBV4-1	-	-	TRBJ2-7	CASSQDSGPAYEQYF	TGCGCCAGCAGCCAAGATAGCGGCCCAGCCTACGAGCAGTACTTC
TRBV6-2/TRBV6-3	-	-	TRBJ2-3	CASSYGGRSTDTQYF	TGTGCCAGCAGTTATGGCGGGCGTAGCACAGATACGCAGTATTTT
TRBV2	-	-	TRBJ2-7	CASSTIYEQYF	TGTGCCAGCAGTACGATCTACGAGCAGTACTTC
TRBV7-9	few	-	TRBJ1-1	CASRPLQGNTEAFF	TGTGCCAGCAGGCCCCTGCAGGGAAACACTGAAGCTTTCTTT
TRBV14	many	TRBD1	TRBJ2-5	CASSQGGQQETQYF	TGTGCCAGCAGCCAAGGGGGACAGCAAGAGACCCAGTACTTC
TRBV20-1	-	-	TRBJ2-7	CSARDNGGSYEQYF	TGCAGTGCTAGAGATAACGGGGGAAGCTACGAGCAGTACTTC
TRBV20-1	-	TRBD2	TRBJ2-3	CSAPTSGPTDTQYF	TGCAGTGCTCCGACTAGCGGACCCACAGATACGCAGTATTTT
TRBV7-6	few	TRBD2	TRBJ2-3	CASSLVGGGVTDTQYF	TGTGCCAGCAGCTTAGTGGGCGGGGGAGTTACAGATACGCAGTATTTT
TRBV21-1	-	-	TRBJ2-2	CASSLRRGTNTGELFF	TGTGCCAGCAGCCTCCGACGGGGAACGAACACCGGGGAGCTGTTTTTT